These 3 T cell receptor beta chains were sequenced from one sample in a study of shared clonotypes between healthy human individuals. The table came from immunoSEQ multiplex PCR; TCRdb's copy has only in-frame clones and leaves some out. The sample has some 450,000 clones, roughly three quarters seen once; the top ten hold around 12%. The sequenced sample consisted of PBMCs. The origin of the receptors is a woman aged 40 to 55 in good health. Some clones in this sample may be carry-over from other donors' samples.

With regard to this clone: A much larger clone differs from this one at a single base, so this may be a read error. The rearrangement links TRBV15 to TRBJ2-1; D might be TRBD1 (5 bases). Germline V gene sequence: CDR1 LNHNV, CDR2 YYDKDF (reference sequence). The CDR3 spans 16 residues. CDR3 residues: CATSRVRTISYNERFF. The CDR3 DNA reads TGTGCCACCAGCAGAGTTAGGACAATCTCCTACAATGAGCGGTTCTTC. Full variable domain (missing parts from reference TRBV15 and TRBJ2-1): DAMVIQNPRYQVTQFGKPVTLSCSQTLNHNVMYWYQQKSSQAPKLLFHYYDKDFNNEADTPDNFQSRRPNTSFCFLDIRSPGLGDTAMYLCATSRVRTISYNERFFGPGTRLTVL.

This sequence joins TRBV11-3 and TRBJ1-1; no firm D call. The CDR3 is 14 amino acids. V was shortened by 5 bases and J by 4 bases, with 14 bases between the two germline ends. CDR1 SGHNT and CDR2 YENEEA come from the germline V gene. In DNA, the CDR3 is TGTGCCAGCAGCCCGACGGGTGAGGGCACTGAAGCTTTCTTT. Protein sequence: CASSPTGEGTEAFF.

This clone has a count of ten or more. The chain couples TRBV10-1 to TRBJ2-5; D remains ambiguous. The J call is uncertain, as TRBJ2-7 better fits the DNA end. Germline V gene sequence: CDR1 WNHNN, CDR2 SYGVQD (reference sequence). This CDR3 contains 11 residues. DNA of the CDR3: TGCGCCAGCCAAGGAAGCGACGAGCAGTACTTC. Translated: CASQGSDEQYF.